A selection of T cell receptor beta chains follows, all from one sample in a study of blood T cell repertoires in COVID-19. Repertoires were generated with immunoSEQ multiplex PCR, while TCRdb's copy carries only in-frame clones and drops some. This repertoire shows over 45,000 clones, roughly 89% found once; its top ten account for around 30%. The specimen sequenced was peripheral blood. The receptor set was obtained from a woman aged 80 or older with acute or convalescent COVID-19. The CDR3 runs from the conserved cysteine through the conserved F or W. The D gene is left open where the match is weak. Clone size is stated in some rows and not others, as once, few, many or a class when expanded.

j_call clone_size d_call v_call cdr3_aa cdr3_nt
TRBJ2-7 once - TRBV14 CASSLADNLRRQYF TGTGCCAGCAGCCTCGCAGACAACCTACGAAGGCAGTACTTC
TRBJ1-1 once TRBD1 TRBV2 CASSSTGDTEAFF TGTGCCAGCAGTTCTACAGGGGACACTGAAGCTTTCTTT
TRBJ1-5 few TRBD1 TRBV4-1 CASSQGGTASQPQHF TGCGCCAGCAGCCAAGGGGGGACAGCCTCTCAGCCCCAGCATTTT
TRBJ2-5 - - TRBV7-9 CASSPRGGAETQYF TGTGCCAGCAGCCCGAGGGGGGGCGCGGAGACCCAGTACTTC
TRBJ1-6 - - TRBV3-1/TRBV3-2 CASSPGGGSRNSPLHF TGTGCCAGCAGCCCCGGGGGGGGGTCTCGTAATTCACCCCTCCACTTT
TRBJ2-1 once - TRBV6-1 CASSDQGSSYNEQFF TGTGCCAGCAGTGACCAGGGTAGCTCCTACAATGAGCAGTTCTTC
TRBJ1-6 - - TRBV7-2 CASSLAQASYNSPLHF TGTGCCAGCAGCTTAGCGCAGGCCTCCTATAATTCACCCCTCCACTTT
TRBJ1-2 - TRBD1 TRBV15 CATSSNRGSDYGYTF TGTGCCACCAGCAGCAACAGGGGGAGTGACTATGGCTACACCTTC
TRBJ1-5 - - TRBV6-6 CASSLEVYSNQPQHF TGTGCCAGCAGCCTGGAGGTTTATAGCAATCAGCCCCAGCATTTT
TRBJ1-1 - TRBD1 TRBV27 CASSLYSQGFTEAFF TGTGCCAGCAGTTTGTACTCACAGGGGTTCACTGAAGCTTTCTTT
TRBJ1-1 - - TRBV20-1 CSVQRGQWHFF TGCAGTGTCCAAAGAGGACAGTGGCATTTCTTT
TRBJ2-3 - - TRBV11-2 CASSPGRISTDTQYF TGTGCCAGCAGCCCAGGTCGAATTAGCACAGATACGCAGTATTTT
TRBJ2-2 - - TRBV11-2 CASSPFGQSQTGELFF TGTGCCAGCAGCCCTTTCGGACAGAGCCAAACCGGGGAGCTGTTTTTT
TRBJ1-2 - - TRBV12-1 CASSFRGQDYGYTF TGTGCCAGCAGCTTCAGGGGGCAGGACTATGGCTACACCTTC
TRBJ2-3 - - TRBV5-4 CASSLYVSTDTQYF TGTGCCAGCAGCTTGTATGTTAGCACAGATACGCAGTATTTT
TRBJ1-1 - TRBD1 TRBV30 CAWSLTGMNTEAFF TGTGCCTGGAGCCTGACAGGGATGAACACTGAAGCTTTCTTT
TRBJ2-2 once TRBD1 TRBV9 CASSETGTANTGELFF TGTGCCAGCAGCGAAACCGGGACAGCTAACACCGGGGAGCTGTTTTTT
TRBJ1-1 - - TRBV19 CASSSTGTMNTEAFF TGTGCCAGTAGTAGTACCGGGACAATGAACACTGAAGCTTTCTTT
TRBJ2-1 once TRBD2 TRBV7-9 CASSLATSLNPNEQFF TGTGCCAGCAGCTTAGCGACTAGCCTCAACCCCAATGAGCAGTTCTTC
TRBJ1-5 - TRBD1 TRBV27 CASSLNGDRTGALSNQPQHF TGTGCCAGCAGTTTAAATGGGGATCGGACAGGGGCCTTAAGCAATCAGCCCCAGCATTTT
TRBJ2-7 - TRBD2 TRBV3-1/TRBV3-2 CASSQSSGGADEQYF TGTGCCAGCAGCCAGTCTAGCGGGGGGGCCGACGAGCAGTACTTC
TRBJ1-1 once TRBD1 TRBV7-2 CASRGQPNTEAFF TGTGCCAGCAGGGGACAGCCGAACACTGAAGCTTTCTTT
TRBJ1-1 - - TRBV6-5 CASSYSIGGVTEAFF TGTGCCAGCAGTTACTCGATAGGGGGGGTCACTGAAGCTTTCTTT
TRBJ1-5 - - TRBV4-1 CASSDTGRNQPQHF TGCGCCAGCAGCGATACAGGGCGCAATCAGCCCCAGCATTTT
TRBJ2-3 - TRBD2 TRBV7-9 CASSSLAGGSTDTQYF TGTGCCAGCAGCTCTCTAGCGGGGGGAAGCACAGATACGCAGTATTTT
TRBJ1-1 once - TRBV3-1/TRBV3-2 CASSQAGEHTEAFF TGTGCCAGCAGCCAAGCCGGGGAACACACTGAAGCTTTCTTT